This T cell receptor beta chain stems from a study of blood T cell repertoires in COVID-19. At the level of the study: There were acute and convalescent COVID-19 samples, and they came from the United States, Italy and Spain.

The protocol was immunoSEQ multiplex PCR, while the TCRdb copy is restricted to in-frame clones and leaves out a portion. The repertoire consists of some 140,000 clones, with roughly 72% occurring once and the leading ten covering 10% to 13%. Material: peripheral blood. This receptor was identified in a human donor in a cohort sampled during active COVID-19.

CDR3 in DNA: TGTGCCAGCAGCGTATATGGGCTAGCGGGGCCTGGGGATGAGCAGTTCTTC. Translated, it gives CASSVYGLAGPGDEQFF. J is TRBJ2-1 and V is TRBV9, with 9 bases identical to TRBD2. V trimming: 1 base; J trimming: 8 bases; junction bases outside the gene matches: 13. The V gene's germline CDR1 is SGDLS and CDR2 YYNGEE. The CDR3 extends over 17 amino acids. Variable domain in full (rest from reference TRBV9 and TRBJ2-1): DSGVTQTPKHLITATGQRVTLRCSPRSGDLSVYWYQQSLDQGLQFLIQYYNGEERAKGNILERFSAQQFPDLHSELNLSSLELGDSALYFCASSVYGLAGPGDEQFFGPGTRLTVL.